Sequencing of this T cell receptor (beta chain) was carried out in a study of OX40 agonist ivuxolimab in advanced cancers. Study-wide background: Ivuxolimab, an antibody that agonizes OX40 (CD134), was administered to the patients. The dose-escalation group included hepatocellular carcinoma, melanoma, renal cell carcinoma and head and neck cancer. Findings of the study overall: The average count of expanded clones was higher among CD8+ T cells than among CD4+.

With regard to this clone: Antigen unknown.

Baseline was the first blood sampling point, followed by cycle 4 day 1 and cycle 7 day 1. Sequencing used immunoSEQ multiplex PCR; TCRdb keeps in-frame clones, though not all of them. The repertoire has roughly 38,000 clones, 85% to 90% of them found once; the top ten carry around 33%. Per germline, CDR1 GTSNPN and CDR2 SVGIG (reference sequence). The CDR3 is made up of 13 amino acids. V lost 2 bases and J 4 bases, leaving 11 bases between the germline ends. The receptor was derived from an adult with an advanced solid tumor such as melanoma, head and neck, liver or kidney cancer. This chain uses TRBV30 with TRBJ1-2; D is perhaps TRBD1 (5 bases). Here the sequenced sample was CD4+ or CD8+ T cells sorted from blood, taken in a trial of the OX40 agonist ivuxolimab. The CDR3 DNA is TGTGCCTGGAGTCGACAGTACCCCTATGGCTACACCTTC. Translating it yields CAWSRQYPYGYTF.